This T cell receptor beta chain was sequenced for a study of blood T cell repertoires in COVID-19. The CDR3 runs 14 residues. Between the trimmed V and J ends, which lost 4 bases and 3 bases, there was a span of 10 bases. The V gene's germline CDR1 is SGHNT and CDR2 YYREEE (reference sequence). The authors' processing: From reference gene primer amplification, estimates of nucleated cell counts were derived. Repertoires were generated with immunoSEQ multiplex PCR, while TCRdb's copy carries only in-frame clones and drops some. V and J calls and clone size follow that table, whereas D and trimming were derived from the DNA. The sample shows just over 90,000 clones, about three quarters of them seen only once.

The gene calls are TRBV5-4 and TRBJ2-2; D possibly uses TRBD1 or TRBD2 (6 bases each). This TCR was recovered from a man aged 70 or older with acute or convalescent COVID-19. Input material: peripheral blood. In DNA, the CDR3 is TGTGCCAGCAGCCTGGGGGGCGACACCGGGGAGCTGTTTTTT. Its protein is CASSLGGDTGELFF. The whole variable domain, remainder taken from reference TRBV5-4 and TRBJ2-2, is ETGVTQSPTHLIKTRGQQVTLRCSSQSGHNTVSWYQQALGQGPQFIFQYYREEENGRGNFPPRFSGLQFPNYSSELNVNALELDDSALYLCASSLGGDTGELFFGEGSRLTVL.